These 6 T cell receptor beta chains were all obtained from the same sample, sequenced in a study of blood T cell repertoires in COVID-19. Only in-frame clones appear in the TCRdb table, and some are missing; sequencing was by immunoSEQ multiplex PCR. The sample has about 120,000 clones; 79% are singletons. Sequenced: peripheral blood. The receptors originated from a woman aged 80 or over with acute or convalescent COVID-19.

The V gene is TRBV9, the J gene TRBJ2-7; 8 positions match TRBD2. The J segment lost 3 bases and the V segment lost 1 base, leaving 3 bases of the junction unmatched. From germline, CDR1 is SGDLS and CDR2 YYNGEE. The CDR3 spans 14 residues. CDR3 protein: CASSVSGSNYEQYF. The CDR3 DNA reads TGTGCCAGCAGCGTAAGCGGGAGTAACTACGAGCAGTACTTC.

This sequence joins TRBV15 and TRBJ2-1; D might be TRBD1 (6 bases). Trimming took off 1 base at V and 3 bases at J, with 10 bases between the two ends. Germline assignment: CDR1 LNHNV and CDR2 YYDKDF (reference sequence). The CDR3 has 15 residues. The DNA of the CDR3 is TGTGCCACCAGCAGAGTAGACAGGTACTACAATGAGCAGTTCTTC. It is translated as CATSRVDRYYNEQFF.

V is TRBV5-4 and J is TRBJ2-7, with 12 bases aligning to TRBD2. Germline CDR1 reads SGHNT; CDR2 reads YYREEE (reference sequence). V shed 4 bases and J 4 bases; nucleotides not matched to a gene: 3. The CDR3 spans 14 residues. CDR3 protein: CASSRLAGAYEQYF. The CDR3 coding sequence is TGTGCCAGCAGCCGACTAGCGGGAGCGTACGAGCAGTACTTC.

The chain joins TRBV28 to TRBJ2-6; D is undetermined. Trimming pared 7 bases from V and 0 bases from J, leaving 10 bases between. The germline V gene encodes CDR1 MDHEN and CDR2 SYDVKM. The CDR3 has 15 residues. CDR3: CASMEQTSGANVLTF. CDR3 nucleotides: TGTGCCAGCATGGAGCAGACCTCTGGGGCCAACGTCCTGACTTTC.

This clone was seen only once. V and J are TRBV5-8 and TRBJ1-4, with TRBD1 as a possible D gene (6 bases). The germline V and J ends were trimmed by 4 bases and 5 bases, with 18 bases remaining between them. The germline V gene encodes CDR1 SGHTS and CDR2 YDEGEE. The CDR3 has 16 amino acids. CDR3: CASSPQGRGTNEKLFF. The CDR3 nucleotides read TGTGCCAGCAGCCCCCAAGGCAGGGGCACAAATGAAAAACTGTTTTTT.

CDR3 amino acids: CASSSSVGEPTEAFF. The CDR3 nucleotides read TGTGCCAGCAGCAGTAGCGTAGGAGAACCCACCGAAGCTTTCTTT. The chain joins TRBV7-2 to TRBJ1-1; D gene unclear. CDR1 is SGHTA and CDR2 is FQGNSA in the germline V gene. V gave up 5 bases and J gave up 8 bases, with 21 bases separating them. This CDR3 has 15 residues.